This T cell receptor (beta chain) was retrieved from a study of T cell responses to AZD1222 COVID-19 vaccine. TCRdb's copy holds only in-frame clones and misses some; the assay was immunoSEQ multiplex PCR. This sample carries tens of thousands of clones, about 90% of them seen once, and the ten largest clones take roughly 3%. As concerns this clone: The antigen remains unidentified.

This CDR3 comprises 15 residues. V lost 3 bases and J 9 bases, leaving 18 bases between the germline ends. From germline, CDR1 is MNHNS and CDR2 SASEGT. General study results and limits: Only after the peak T cell response were repertoires sampled.

Both about-4-week and about-12-week second-dose recipients were combined. The rearrangement joins TRBV6-1 to TRBJ1-5; D is perhaps TRBD1 (5 bases). This receptor was identified in an adult who received the AZD1222 COVID-19 vaccine. The specimen comprised peripheral blood, sampled 28 days after the second AZD1222 dose. The CDR3 DNA follows: TGTGCCAGCAGTGACGTCGTTCCCCGAAGGGGGCCCCAGCATTTT. This codes for CASSDVVPRRGPQHF.